The present TCR beta chain was sequenced within a study of cytotoxic CD8 clonotypes in ibrutinib-treated CLL. Sequencing was performed with immunoSEQ multiplex PCR; in TCRdb, only in-frame clones are kept and a portion is missing. The data hold 150,000 to 250,000 clones, with around three quarters observed a single time. Germline values: CDR1 SGHRS, CDR2 YFSETQ. V lost 4 bases to trimming and J lost 2 bases; unmatched junction nucleotides: 6. The CDR3 sequence is 15 residues long. Specimen: PBMCs, collected after 24 months of ibrutinib treatment. The chain employs TRBV5-1 and TRBJ1-3; TRBD1 matches at 7 bases. The TCR comes from a human donor with chronic lymphocytic leukemia. In DNA, the CDR3 is TGCGCCAGCAGCATGGGACAGTCCGCTGGAAACACCATATATTTT. It yields the protein CASSMGQSAGNTIYF.